This paragraph reports one T cell receptor beta chain. The entry originates in a study of T cells expressing NK-cell markers. CDR1 is SGHAT and CDR2 is FQNNGV in the germline V gene. There are 18 residues in the CDR3. TCRdb reanalyzed the 5' RACE reads and collapses them to one entry per CDR3 protein, without DNA. The clone table shows 500,000 to 700,000 distinct CDR3 sequences, with the ten largest holding less than 4.5%. The sequenced material came from blood T cells: a sorted CD56 or NKG2C T cell subset, CD4+ or CD8+ T cells, or bulk PBMC T cells (not recorded which). This clonotype originated in a man between 18 and 35 years old in good health. V is TRBV11-2 and J is TRBJ2-1; with no DNA, the TCRdb D assignment of TRBD2 cannot be verified. CDR3 residues: CASSLDWVVLAGYNEQFF.